This T cell receptor beta chain was found in a study of OX40 agonist ivuxolimab in advanced cancers. This CDR3 is built from 13 residues. Looked up from germline, CDR1 is SGHVS and CDR2 is FQNEAQ. Between the trimmed V and J ends, which lost 5 bases and 1 base, there was a span of 6 bases. Clones were read by immunoSEQ multiplex PCR, and TCRdb kept only the in-frame ones, dropping some. The sample contains 66,000 or so clones, 80% to 85% of which appear only once. Sequenced here: CD4+ or CD8+ T cells sorted from blood, sampled in a trial of the OX40 agonist ivuxolimab. The clonotype originates from an adult with an advanced solid tumor such as melanoma, head and neck, liver or kidney cancer. The V and J genes are TRBV7-8 and TRBJ1-3; unclear D gene. In DNA form, the CDR3 reads TGTGCCAGCAGCCCCCAATCTGGAAACACCATATATTTT. As protein: CASSPQSGNTIYF.